Each of the 3 T cell receptor beta chains below was sequenced from the same sample in a study of beta chain features in type 1 diabetes. Their antigens remain unidentified. The whole isolated RNA underwent reverse transcription, so sequencing captured expressed TCRB transcripts. Here immunoSEQ multiplex PCR was the method, and the copy in TCRdb shows in-frame clones only, minus some. The sample carries about 700,000 clones, about an eighth recorded once. Points from the study as a whole: Moderately but significantly shorter TCRB CDR3s were found in Type 1 diabetes patients in all four CD4+ subsets.

Sample: naive CD4+ T cells from blood. Receptor source: a young man with type 1 diabetes.

In its sample, this clone was seen a few times. The genes are TRBV28 and TRBJ1-1; possible D gene TRBD1, 5 bases. Germline V gene lookup returns CDR1 MDHEN and CDR2 SYDVKM. Trimming removed 8 bases at V and 4 bases at J, with 20 bases between. The length of the CDR3 is 15 residues. The CDR3 reads CASFLPGSWGTEAFF. In nucleotides, the CDR3 is TGTGCCAGCTTCCTCCCAGGGAGTTGGGGCACTGAAGCTTTCTTT.

This clone came up a few times. V usage is TRBV7-9 and J usage is TRBJ1-1, with 9 bases aligning to TRBD1. V was pared by 1 base and J by 0 bases, with 3 bases of the junction left unmatched. Germline values: CDR1 SEHNR, CDR2 FQNEAQ (reference sequence). The CDR3 extends over 16 amino acids. The CDR3 coding sequence is TGTGCCAGCAGCTTAGGCTGGGACAGGGTGAACACTGAAGCTTTCTTT. Protein sequence: CASSLGWDRVNTEAFF.

There are a few counts of this clone. This rearrangement joins TRBV25-1 to TRBJ1-4; tentative D call: TRBD1 (6 bases). V lost 8 bases and J lost 0, with 22 bases in between. Germline V lookup: CDR1 MGHDK, CDR2 SYGVNS. This CDR3 is built from 18 residues. The CDR3 is CASAPGEGESATNEKLFF. In nucleotides, the CDR3 is TGTGCCAGCGCCCCAGGGGAGGGGGAATCTGCAACTAATGAAAAACTGTTTTTT.